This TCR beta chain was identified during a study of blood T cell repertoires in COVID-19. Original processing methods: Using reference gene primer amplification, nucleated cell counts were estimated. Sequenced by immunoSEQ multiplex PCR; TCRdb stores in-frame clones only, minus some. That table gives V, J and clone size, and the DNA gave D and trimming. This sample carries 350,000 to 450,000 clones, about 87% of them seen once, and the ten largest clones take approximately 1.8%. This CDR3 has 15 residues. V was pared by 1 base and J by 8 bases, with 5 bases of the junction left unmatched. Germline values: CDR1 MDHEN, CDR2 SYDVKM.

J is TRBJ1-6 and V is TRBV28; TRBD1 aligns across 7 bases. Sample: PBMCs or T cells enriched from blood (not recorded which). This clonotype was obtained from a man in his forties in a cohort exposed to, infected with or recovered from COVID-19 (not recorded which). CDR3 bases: TGTGCCAGCAGTTTATCGACAGGGCGGTATTCACCCCTCCACTTT. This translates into CASSLSTGRYSPLHF.